This TCR beta chain was captured in a study of T cells in Graves' hyperthyroidism and ophthalmopathy. Study as a whole: Sampling of peripheral blood happened at initial diagnosis, prior to any treatment. Regarding the study as a whole: Peripheral blood also featured most of the thyroid clonotypes expanded above 0.001.

TCR beta CDR3 sequences were amplified from RNA transcripts. HTBI primers were employed in a first-round RT-PCR of the TCR CDR3. TCRdb processed the multiplex PCR reads anew with MiXCR; each CDR3 protein has one entry. This table holds 550,000 to 800,000 distinct CDR3 sequences, approximately 15% found once. This clonotype was counted many times. Antigen: not known. CDR1 LNHDA and CDR2 SQIVND come from the germline V gene (reference sequence). V shed 10 bases and J 4 bases; nucleotides not matched to a gene: 7. There are 13 residues in the CDR3. Across 18 months, stable Graves' hyperthyroidism was marked by no progression to ophthalmopathy.

The sequenced material came from blood. This sequence originates from a man aged 50-60 years with Graves' hyperthyroidism. The rearrangement uses TRBV19 and TRBJ2-3, with 8 bases fitting TRBD2. The CDR3: CATSAGVPDTQYF. In DNA, the CDR3 is TGTGCCACCTCAGCGGGAGTTCCAGATACGCAGTATTTT. Full variable domain (missing parts from reference TRBV19 and TRBJ2-3): DGGITQSPKYLFRKEGQNVTLSCEQNLNHDAMYWYRQDPGQGLRLIYYSQIVNDFQKGDIAEGYSVSREKKESFPLTVTSAQKNPTAFYLCATSAGVPDTQYFGPGTRLTVL.